Shown below are 21 T cell receptor beta chains from a single sample sequenced in a study of PD-1 blockade in classical Hodgkin lymphoma. Each patient relapsed following autologous stem cell transplantation, and prior brentuximab vedotin exposure differed. Some clones are missing from TCRdb's copy, which holds only in-frame ones; the method was immunoSEQ multiplex PCR. The sample holds approximately 46,000 clones, 73% seen once. The sequencing here drew on peripheral blood mononuclear cells (PBMCs), taken at baseline. The source is a human donor with classical Hodgkin lymphoma.

The rearrangement joins TRBV19 to TRBJ1-1; 7 bases match TRBD1. The junction had 4 bases not matched to a gene; V was cut back by 1 base and J by 2 bases. Germline loops: CDR1 LNHDA, CDR2 SQIVND (reference sequence). This CDR3 is built from 15 residues. The CDR3 protein is CASSIGRGRNTEAFF. CDR3 bases: TGTGCCAGTAGTATAGGAAGGGGGCGCAACACTGAAGCTTTCTTT.

The V and J genes are TRBV6-6 and TRBJ2-7; a possible D gene is TRBD2 (6 bases). This CDR3 region has 14 residues. Deletions cut 5 bases from V and 9 bases from J, with 20 bases between. Germline CDR1 MNHNY, CDR2 SVGAGI (reference sequence). The DNA for the CDR3 is TGTGCCAGCAGTGCTCCGGGACTGATGTCGGGGCAGTACTTC. Residues: CASSAPGLMSGQYF.

The chain uses TRBV5-1 and TRBJ1-3, with 7 bases fitting TRBD1. Germline CDR1 reads SGHRS; CDR2 reads YFSETQ. The CDR3 loop spans 16 amino acids. J gave up 2 bases and V 4 bases, and 9 bases lay outside the gene matches. CDR3 bases: TGCGCCAGCAGCCTGACAGGGCTAGGAACTGGAAACACCATATATTTT. Its protein product is CASSLTGLGTGNTIYF.

This chain connects TRBV10-1 to TRBJ2-1, with a possible D match to TRBD2 (6 bases). The CDR3 is made up of 15 amino acids. In germline, CDR1 is WNHNN, CDR2 SYGVQD (reference sequence). V shed 0 bases and J shed 3 bases, with 9 bases lying between them. The CDR3 DNA sequence: TGCGCCAGCAGTGAGTCGGGGGGAGGCTACAATGAGCAGTTCTTC. Its translation is CASSESGGGYNEQFF.

As concerns this clone: The same CDR3 can be traced to other DNA sequences in this sample. The chain is built from TRBV5-1 and TRBJ1-1; tentative D call: TRBD1 (5 bases). V shed 1 base and J shed 0 bases, with 7 bases lying between them. From germline, CDR1 is SGHRS and CDR2 YFSETQ. This CDR3 spans 14 amino acids. Here the CDR3 DNA reads TGCGCCAGCAGCTTGCAGGGCATGAACACTGAAGCTTTCTTT. This encodes CASSLQGMNTEAFF.

This clone was seen only once. The chain couples TRBV7-9 to TRBJ2-1, with a possible D match to TRBD2 (6 bases). The ends were cut back, 3 bases at V and 12 bases at J, with 12 bases in the middle. This CDR3 contains 12 residues. From germline, CDR1 is SEHNR and CDR2 FQNEAQ (reference sequence). The CDR3 DNA reads TGTGCCAGCAGCTTCGGGACTCGCGGGCAGTTCTTC. Its protein product is CASSFGTRGQFF.

This clone occurred a few times. V and J are TRBV11-2 and TRBJ2-1; 9 nucleotides match TRBD2. CDR1 SGHAT and CDR2 FQNNGV come from the germline V gene. The trim removed 2 bases at V and 5 bases at J, leaving 4 bases unmatched. The CDR3 has 15 residues. CDR3 sequence (DNA): TGTGCCAGCAGCTTATACCCTAGCGGGGACAATGAGCAGTTCTTC. The encoded protein is CASSLYPSGDNEQFF.

This chain joins TRBV2 and TRBJ1-6; weak D call: TRBD1 (5 bases). The CDR3 consists of 13 residues. The germline V gene has CDR1 SNHLY and CDR2 FYNNEI. V was trimmed by 6 bases and J by 7 bases, leaving 10 bases between them. The DNA of the CDR3 is TGTGCCAGCAGGGCGGGACCGAATTCACCCCTCCACTTT. It codes for CASRAGPNSPLHF.

The chain is built from TRBV5-1 and TRBJ2-6, with TRBD1 as a possible D gene (6 bases). Trimming left V 2 bases short and J 6 bases short, with 12 bases between. Germline V gene sequence: CDR1 SGHRS, CDR2 YFSETQ. The CDR3 has 15 amino acids. CDR3 nucleotides: TGCGCCAGCAGCTTAAGACAGGCACAGGCCAACGTCCTGACTTTC. It yields the protein CASSLRQAQANVLTF.

This clone was picked up one time. The genes are TRBV6-5 and TRBJ2-7; 8 bases line up with TRBD1. The V gene's germline CDR1 is MNHEY and CDR2 SVGAGI. V lost 4 bases and J lost 3; bases outside the gene matches: 11. CDR3 size: 16 residues. The DNA for the CDR3 is TGTGCCAGCAGTTTCGATCAGGGGGCAATGGTCTACGAGCAGTACTTC. This gives the protein CASSFDQGAMVYEQYF.

V gene TRBV5-1 combines with J gene TRBJ1-3; no reliable D call. Trimming pared 1 base from V and 0 bases from J, leaving 5 bases between. The CDR3 has 14 amino acids. Germline-derived CDR1 and CDR2 are SGHRS and YFSETQ. This chain's CDR3 is CASSLRSSGNTIYF. Written as DNA, the CDR3 is TGCGCCAGCAGCTTGAGGAGCTCTGGAAACACCATATATTTT.

A note on this clone: In the same sample, other DNA sequences code for this CDR3. This chain joins TRBV30 and TRBJ1-1; the D is unclear. Trimming took 4 bases from V and 4 from J, leaving 7 bases between them. The germline V gene has CDR1 GTSNPN and CDR2 SVGIG (reference sequence). The CDR3 covers 11 residues. CDR3 amino acids: CAWIRGTEAFF. CDR3 nucleotide sequence: TGTGCCTGGATTCGGGGCACTGAAGCTTTCTTT. Based on the CDR3 plus reference TRBV30 and TRBJ1-1, the full variable domain is SQTIHQWPATLVQPVGSPLSLECTVEGTSNPNLYWYRQAAGRGLQLLFYSVGIGQISSEVPQNLSASRPQDRQFILSSKKLLLSDSGFYLCAWIRGTEAFFGQGTRLTVV.

This rearrangement joins TRBV28 to TRBJ2-5, with 7 bases aligning to TRBD2. V dropped 5 bases and J dropped 3; count of bases not matched to a gene: 9. The CDR3 contains 15 residues. Germline V gives CDR1 MDHEN, CDR2 SYDVKM. The CDR3 protein is CASSGGEMGEETQYF. The DNA for the CDR3 is TGTGCCAGCAGTGGGGGGGAGATGGGAGAAGAGACCCAGTACTTC.

The genes are TRBV9 and TRBJ2-1; D remains ambiguous. Germline CDR1 reads SGDLS; CDR2 reads YYNGEE. V was shortened by 6 bases and J by 0 bases, with 16 bases between the two germline ends. This CDR3 is built from 16 residues. The CDR3 region is CASTPSPSASYNEQFF. CDR3 nucleotides: TGTGCCAGCACCCCATCTCCCAGCGCCTCCTACAATGAGCAGTTCTTC. The complete variable domain, with remaining parts taken from reference TRBV9 and TRBJ2-1, reads DSGVTQTPKHLITATGQRVTLRCSPRSGDLSVYWYQQSLDQGLQFLIQYYNGEERAKGNILERFSAQQFPDLHSELNLSSLELGDSALYFCASTPSPSASYNEQFFGPGTRLTVL.

The chain carries TRBV5-8 and TRBJ2-3; D gene ambiguous. Trimming took 2 bases from V and 4 from J, leaving 2 bases between them. The CDR3 covers 11 residues. The germline V gene encodes CDR1 SGHTS and CDR2 YDEGEE. This chain's CDR3 is CASSFADTQYF. The DNA for the CDR3 is TGTGCCAGCAGCTTCGCAGATACGCAGTATTTT.

V usage is TRBV27 and J usage is TRBJ1-6; a weak D match, TRBD1 (5 bases). Germline lookup yields CDR1 MNHEY and CDR2 SMNVEV (reference sequence). Trimming pared 5 bases from V and 9 bases from J, leaving 17 bases between. The length of the CDR3 is 15 residues. CDR3 bases: TGTGCCAGCAGTCGAGGTTGGGACGGGTTTTCACCCCTCCACTTT. Its translation: CASSRGWDGFSPLHF.

The chain joins TRBV7-6 to TRBJ2-5; 7 bases line up with TRBD2. From germline, CDR1 is SGHVS and CDR2 FNYEAQ. The CDR3 has 17 amino acids. V lost 5 bases, J lost 3 bases, and 15 bases stayed unmatched. CDR3 protein: CASSPPWGAGSKETQYF. Written as DNA, the CDR3 is TGTGCCAGCAGCCCCCCTTGGGGAGCGGGATCGAAAGAGACCCAGTACTTC.

With regard to this clone: The junction differs from germline at one of its ends, possibly a read error. The chain carries TRBV5-1 and TRBJ1-1; 8 nucleotides align to TRBD1. CDR3 size: 13 residues. CDR1 and CDR2 from the germline V gene are SGHRS and YFSETQ. The CDR3 DNA follows: TGCGCCAGCAGCTTGGGGGCAGGGGGCTGGCCCGAGTTT. This gives the protein CASSLGAGGWPEF.

This clone was observed a few times. The V gene is TRBV6-5, the J gene TRBJ1-2, with D perhaps matching TRBD1 (6 bases). Per the germline V gene, CDR1 is MNHEY and CDR2 is SVGAGI. Trimming removed 3 bases from V and 8 bases from J, with 13 bases in between. This CDR3 region has 13 residues. CDR3 DNA sequence: TGTGCCAGCAGTTATTCCACAGGGTACGGCTACACCTTC. It is translated as CASSYSTGYGYTF.

A single count supports this clone. V usage is TRBV28 and J usage is TRBJ2-7; 10 nucleotides match TRBD2. Germline V lookup: CDR1 MDHEN, CDR2 SYDVKM. The junction had 1 base not matched to a gene; V was cut back by 5 bases and J by 3 bases. The CDR3 sequence is 13 residues long. CDR3 DNA sequence: TGTGCCAGCAGTCTAGCGGGAGTCTACGAGCAGTACTTC. Its protein is CASSLAGVYEQYF.

This sequence joins TRBV6-5 and TRBJ2-7; tentative D call: TRBD2 (5 bases). The CDR3 runs 15 residues. From germline, CDR1 is MNHEY and CDR2 SVGAGI. Trimming took 5 bases from V and 0 from J, leaving 14 bases between them. The DNA for the CDR3 is TGTGCCAGCAGTGGAGGTGAAGGCTTCTCCTACGAGCAGTACTTC. This codes for CASSGGEGFSYEQYF.